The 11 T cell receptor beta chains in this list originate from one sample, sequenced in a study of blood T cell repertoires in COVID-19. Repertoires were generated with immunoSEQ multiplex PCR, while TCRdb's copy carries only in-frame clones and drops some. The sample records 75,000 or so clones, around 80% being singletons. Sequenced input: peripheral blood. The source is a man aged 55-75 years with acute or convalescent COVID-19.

CDR3 DNA: TGCGCCAGCAGCCTGGGACAGTTGGGGGAGCAGTACTTC. Translated, it gives CASSLGQLGEQYF. V usage is TRBV5-1 and J usage is TRBJ2-7, with 7 nucleotides matching TRBD1. The J segment lost 7 bases and the V segment lost 4 bases, leaving 8 bases of the junction unmatched. CDR1 SGHRS and CDR2 YFSETQ come from the germline V gene. The CDR3 is 13 amino acids.

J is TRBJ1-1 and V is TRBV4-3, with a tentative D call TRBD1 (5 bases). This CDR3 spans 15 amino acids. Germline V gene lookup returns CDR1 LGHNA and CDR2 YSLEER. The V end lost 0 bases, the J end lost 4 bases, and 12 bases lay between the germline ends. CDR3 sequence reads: CASSQDRRGGTEAFF. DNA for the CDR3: TGCGCCAGCAGCCAAGATCGGAGGGGAGGCACTGAAGCTTTCTTT.

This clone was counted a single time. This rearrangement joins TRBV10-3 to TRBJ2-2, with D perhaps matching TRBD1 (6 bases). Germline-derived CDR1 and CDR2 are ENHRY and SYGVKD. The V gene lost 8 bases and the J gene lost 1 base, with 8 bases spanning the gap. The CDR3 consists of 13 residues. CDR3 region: CAIGQLNTGELFF. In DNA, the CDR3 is TGTGCCATCGGACAGCTGAACACCGGGGAGCTGTTTTTT.

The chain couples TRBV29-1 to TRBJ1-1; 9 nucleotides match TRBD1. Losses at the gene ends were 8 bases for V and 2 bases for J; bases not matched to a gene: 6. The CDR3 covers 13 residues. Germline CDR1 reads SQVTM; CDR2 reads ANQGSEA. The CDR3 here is CSIHRGHNTEAFF. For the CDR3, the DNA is TGCAGCATCCACAGGGGGCATAACACTGAAGCTTTCTTT.

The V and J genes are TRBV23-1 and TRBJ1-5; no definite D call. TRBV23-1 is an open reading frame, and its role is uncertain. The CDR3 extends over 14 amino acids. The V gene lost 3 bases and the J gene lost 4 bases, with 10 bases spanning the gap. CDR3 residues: CASSHRHLNQPQHF. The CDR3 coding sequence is TGCGCCAGCAGTCACCGACATCTAAATCAGCCCCAGCATTTT.

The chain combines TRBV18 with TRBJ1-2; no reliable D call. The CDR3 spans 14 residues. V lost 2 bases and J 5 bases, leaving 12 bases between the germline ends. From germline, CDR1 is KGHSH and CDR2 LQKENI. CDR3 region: CASSPGRDWYGYTF. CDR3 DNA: TGTGCCAGCTCACCAGGCCGGGATTGGTATGGCTACACCTTC.

The CDR3 DNA follows: TGTGCCAGCCTCTCTAGGGCGGGGGACCCTCCTACCAAAAACATTCAGTACTTC. Amino acids: CASLSRAGDPPTKNIQYF. V and J are TRBV27 and TRBJ2-4; TRBD2 matches 7 bases. This CDR3 comprises 18 residues. Germline V gene data show CDR1 as MNHEY and CDR2 as SMNVEV (reference sequence). J lost 2 bases, V lost 8 bases, and 18 bases had no gene match.

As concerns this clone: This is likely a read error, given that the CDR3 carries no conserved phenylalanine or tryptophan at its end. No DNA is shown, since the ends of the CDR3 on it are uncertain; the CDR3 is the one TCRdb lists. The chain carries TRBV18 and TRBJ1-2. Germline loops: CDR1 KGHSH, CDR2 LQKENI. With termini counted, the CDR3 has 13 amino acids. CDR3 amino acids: CASSLLRGGLIVT.

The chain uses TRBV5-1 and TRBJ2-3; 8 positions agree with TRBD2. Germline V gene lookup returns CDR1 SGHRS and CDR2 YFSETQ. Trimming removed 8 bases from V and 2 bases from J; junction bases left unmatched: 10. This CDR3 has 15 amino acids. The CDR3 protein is CASILASGLTDTQYF. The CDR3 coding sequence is TGCGCCAGTATCCTGGCTAGCGGGCTCACAGATACGCAGTATTTT.

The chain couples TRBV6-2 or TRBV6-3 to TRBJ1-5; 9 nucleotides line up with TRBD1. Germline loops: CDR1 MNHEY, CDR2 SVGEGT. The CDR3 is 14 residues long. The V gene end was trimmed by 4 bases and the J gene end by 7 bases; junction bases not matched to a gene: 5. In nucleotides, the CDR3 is TGTGCCAGCAGTTGGGGACAGGGTTGGCAGCCCCAGCATTTT. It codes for CASSWGQGWQPQHF.

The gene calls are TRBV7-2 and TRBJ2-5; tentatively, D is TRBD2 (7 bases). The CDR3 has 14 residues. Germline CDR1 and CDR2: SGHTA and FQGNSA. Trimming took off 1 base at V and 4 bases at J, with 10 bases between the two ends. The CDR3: CASSLDGGPETQYF. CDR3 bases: TGTGCCAGCAGCTTAGACGGGGGGCCAGAGACCCAGTACTTC.